The 29 T cell receptor beta chains below all came from one sample that was sequenced in a study of shared clonotypes between healthy human individuals. The protocol was immunoSEQ multiplex PCR, while the TCRdb copy is restricted to in-frame clones and leaves out a portion. In the table there are 2 million to 2.5 million clones, about 95% of which are singletons. CD45RO negativity and positive selection for CCR7 defined naive CD8 cells, a population that excluded terminally differentiated effector memory CD45RA+ cells. The sample was naive CD8+ T cells sorted from blood. The receptors were sampled from a man aged 18 to 29 in good health.

The rearrangement joins TRBV28 to TRBJ2-5; TRBD1 aligns across 7 bases. Germline V lookup: CDR1 MDHEN, CDR2 SYDVKM. The CDR3 is 14 amino acids. With 8 bases clipped from V and 5 bases from J, the junction kept 11 bases outside the gene matches. The CDR3 DNA reads TGTGCCAGCCGGGATCCAGGGACAGACGAGACCCAGTACTTC. Its protein product is CASRDPGTDETQYF. The whole variable domain, remainder taken from reference TRBV28 and TRBJ2-5, is DVKVTQSSRYLVKRTGEKVFLECVQDMDHENMFWYRQDPGLGLRLIYFSYDVKMKEKGDIPEGYSVSREKKERFSLILESASTNQTSMYLCASRDPGTDETQYFGPGTRLLVL.

A remark on this clone: Other DNA sequences of this sample code for an identical CDR3. The chain uses TRBV7-8 and TRBJ2-3; the D is unclear. V lost 1 base and J lost 0, with 8 bases in between. CDR3 length: 15 amino acids. Germline values: CDR1 SGHVS, CDR2 FQNEAQ. CDR3 residues: CASSLGVGSTDTQYF. The CDR3 bases are TGTGCCAGCAGCTTAGGGGTGGGCAGCACAGATACGCAGTATTTT.

The chain uses TRBV21-1 and TRBJ1-1; the tabulated D call, TRBD1, remains unverified against the DNA. TRBV21-1 is marked as a pseudogene. The CDR3 totals 10 residues. CDR3 amino acids: CATQYTEAFF. The CDR3 nucleotides are TGTGCCACCCAATACACTGAAGCTTTCTTT.

Written as DNA, the CDR3 is TGTGCCAGCAGCCAAGAAGCTGGACTAGCGGGAGGGCATGAGCAGTTCTTC. Its translation: CASSQEAGLAGGHEQFF. The rearrangement uses TRBV4-2 and TRBJ2-1; 15 nucleotides match TRBD2. The CDR3 length is 17 residues. V gave up 0 bases and J gave up 8 bases; unmatched junction bases: 5. The germline V gene encodes CDR1 LGHNA and CDR2 YNFKEQ.

The rearrangement uses TRBV4-3 and TRBJ2-5, with a weak D call TRBD1 (6 bases). The CDR3 length is 17 residues. Germline CDR1 reads LGHNA; CDR2 reads YSLEER. The V end was cut by 4 bases, the J end by 5 bases, with 23 bases between. DNA of the CDR3: TGCGCCAGCAGCCTAAGTTCGGTGGCAGGGGAACCGGAGACCCAGTACTTC. This sequence encodes CASSLSSVAGEPETQYF.

CDR3 in DNA: TGTGCCAGCAGGGACAGGGGCGCCAATCAGCCCCAGCATTTT. This gives the protein CASRDRGANQPQHF. The chain couples TRBV6-1 to TRBJ1-5, with TRBD1 matching 9 bases. Per the germline V gene, CDR1 is MNHNS and CDR2 is SASEGT. J lost 3 bases, V lost 6 bases, and 3 bases had no gene match. This CDR3 comprises 14 residues.

In regard to this clone: The sample carries other DNA sequences with the same CDR3. The V and J genes are TRBV6-5 and TRBJ2-5, with a weak D call TRBD1 (6 bases). The germline V gene has CDR1 MNHEY and CDR2 SVGAGI. The V end lost 0 bases, the J end lost 1 base, and 9 bases lay between the germline ends. The CDR3 is 15 residues long. CDR3 region: CASSYSGGIQETQYF. CDR3 coding DNA: TGTGCCAGCAGTTACTCTGGGGGCATCCAAGAGACCCAGTACTTC.

CDR3 coding DNA: TGTGCCAGCAGCGCTAGTGGGTTAGATACGCAGTATTTT. It translates to CASSASGLDTQYF. The V and J genes are TRBV11-3 and TRBJ2-3; D remains unclear. This CDR3 comprises 13 residues. Germline V CDR1 and CDR2: SGHNT, YENEEA. Trimming took off 5 bases at V and 5 bases at J, with 11 bases between the two ends.

V usage is TRBV19 and J usage is TRBJ1-5, with unresolved D. V was clipped by 2 bases and J by 4 bases, with 15 bases between them. The CDR3 contains 16 residues. Germline V lookup: CDR1 LNHDA, CDR2 SQIVND (reference sequence). The CDR3 spells CASSIKVEYLNQPQHF. In DNA, the CDR3 is TGTGCCAGTAGTATAAAAGTAGAATATCTTAATCAGCCCCAGCATTTT.

The sample holds one count of this clone. The chain uses TRBV11-2 and TRBJ1-1; 11 bases align to TRBD1. The CDR3 totals 15 residues. The trim removed 6 bases at V and 8 bases at J, leaving 11 bases unmatched. From germline, CDR1 is SGHAT and CDR2 FQNNGV. This chain's CDR3 is CASSETGTGGREAFF. Here the CDR3 DNA reads TGTGCCAGCAGTGAGACCGGGACAGGGGGTCGAGAAGCTTTCTTT.

The rearrangement links TRBV5-3 to TRBJ1-2; no reliable D call. TRBV5-3 has ORF status, its function being uncertain. The ends were cut back, 0 bases at V and 0 bases at J, with 6 bases in the middle. The CDR3 contains 14 residues. The CDR3 nucleotides read TGTGCCAGAAGCTTGGGAGTTTCTAACTATGGCTACACCTTC. This sequence encodes CARSLGVSNYGYTF.

The chain uses TRBV6-5 and TRBJ2-7; D is possibly TRBD1 (5 bases). CDR1 MNHEY and CDR2 SVGAGI come from the germline V gene. This CDR3 has 13 residues. The V end was cut by 6 bases, the J end by 0 bases, with 9 bases between. DNA for the CDR3: TGTGCCAGCAGACAGGCGCACTCCTACGAGCAGTACTTC. This encodes CASRQAHSYEQYF.

This clone has only one observation. V is TRBV7-8 and J is TRBJ2-1; 10 nucleotides match TRBD1. The CDR3 runs 14 residues. Germline CDR1 is SGHVS and CDR2 is FQNEAQ. V lost 8 bases and J lost 3; bases outside the gene matches: 4. The CDR3 DNA sequence: TGTGCCAGCTTGGGACAGGGGATCTACAATGAGCAGTTCTTC. Translating it yields CASLGQGIYNEQFF.

The chain combines TRBV21-1 with TRBJ2-7; the table's D gene call, TRBD1, was not cross checked with the DNA. TRBV21-1 is recorded as a pseudogene. The CDR3 has 12 residues. This chain's CDR3 is CASTFLGTGRYF. The CDR3 nucleotides are TGTGCCAGCACCTTCCTCGGGACAGGGAGGTACTTC.

V is TRBV4-1 and J is TRBJ1-1; D possibly corresponds to TRBD1 (6 bases). The germline V gene has CDR1 MGHRA and CDR2 YSYEKL. V gave up 1 base and J gave up 2 bases, with 14 bases separating them. The CDR3 totals 16 residues. The CDR3, as DNA: TGCGCCAGCAGCCAAGGACATGGACAGTATAACACTGAAGCTTTCTTT. Encoded protein: CASSQGHGQYNTEAFF.

This chain connects TRBV7-6 to TRBJ2-1, with D possibly being TRBD2 (6 bases). CDR1 is SGHVS, CDR2 FNYEAQ, per germline. The CDR3 totals 15 residues. V lost 2 bases to trimming and J lost 4 bases, with 12 bases between them. The CDR3 DNA sequence: TGTGCCAGCAGCTTACACGGGAGCGATTACAATGAGCAGTTCTTC. Encoded protein: CASSLHGSDYNEQFF.

This clone came up once. V usage is TRBV13 and J usage is TRBJ2-2, with unresolved D. Germline V lookup: CDR1 PRHDT, CDR2 FYEKMQ (reference sequence). V was clipped by 1 base and J by 1 base, with 10 bases between them. The CDR3 length is 16 residues. CDR3 in DNA: TGTGCCAGCAGCTTAGCGGCCGTCGAGAACACCGGGGAGCTGTTTTTT. Encoded protein: CASSLAAVENTGELFF.

V is TRBV18 and J is TRBJ2-1; 10 nucleotides match TRBD2. Germline lookup yields CDR1 KGHSH and CDR2 LQKENI. The CDR3 covers 17 residues. V shed 1 base, J shed 4 bases, and the junction held 7 bases outside the gene matches. The CDR3: CASSPLSSGGFYNEQFF. CDR3 nucleotide sequence: TGTGCCAGCTCACCACTATCTAGCGGGGGCTTTTACAATGAGCAGTTCTTC.

The chain recombines TRBV7-9 with TRBJ2-5, with 7 bases matching TRBD1. Germline values: CDR1 SEHNR, CDR2 FQNEAQ (reference sequence). V trimming: 2 bases; J trimming: 0 bases; junction bases outside the gene matches: 6. The CDR3 consists of 16 residues. The CDR3 sequence is CASSLSDRPYQETQYF. CDR3 nucleotide sequence: TGTGCCAGCAGCTTATCGGACAGGCCCTACCAAGAGACCCAGTACTTC.

The V gene is TRBV11-2, the J gene TRBJ2-7; no clear D. The CDR3 totals 16 residues. Per germline, CDR1 SGHAT and CDR2 FQNNGV. Trimming cost V 0 bases and J 2 bases, with 14 bases left between them. CDR3 nucleotide sequence: TGTGCCAGCAGCTTAGACGAGCGAAGTGGGGCCTACGAGCAGTACTTC. Residues: CASSLDERSGAYEQYF. The full variable domain, with the rest looked up from reference TRBV11-2 and TRBJ2-7, is EAGVAQSPRYKIIEKRQSVAFWCNPISGHATLYWYQQILGQGPKLLIQFQNNGVVDDSQLPKDRFSAERLKGVDSTLKIQPAKLEDSAVYLCASSLDERSGAYEQYFGPGTRLTVT.

The rearrangement uses TRBV7-8 and TRBJ2-7; tentative D call: TRBD1 (6 bases). V was clipped by 1 base and J by 0 bases, with 7 bases between them. The V gene's germline CDR1 is SGHVS and CDR2 FQNEAQ. This CDR3 has 14 amino acids. In DNA form, the CDR3 reads TGTGCCAGCAGCTTAGAGGACAGCTCCTACGAGCAGTACTTC. The encoded protein is CASSLEDSSYEQYF.

The chain joins TRBV7-2 to TRBJ2-2; D unclear. The CDR3 contains 14 residues. Trimming left V 1 base short and J 6 bases short, with 9 bases between. Germline V gene sequence: CDR1 SGHTA, CDR2 FQGNSA. The CDR3, as DNA: TGTGCCAGCAGCTTAGTTCTGGGCCCCGGGGAGCTGTTTTTT. It specifies CASSLVLGPGELFF.

The chain employs TRBV19 and TRBJ1-2, with no clear D. V lost 0 bases to trimming and J lost 5 bases, with 16 bases between them. The CDR3 has 16 residues. Germline V CDR1 and CDR2: LNHDA, SQIVND (reference sequence). CDR3 coding DNA: TGTGCCAGTAGTATAGATCCGGGGAATCGACCTTATGGCTACACCTTC. Its translation is CASSIDPGNRPYGYTF.

This sequence joins TRBV9 and TRBJ2-7; a weak D match, TRBD2 (6 bases). The length of the CDR3 is 14 residues. Trimming took off 4 bases at V and 3 bases at J, with 14 bases between the two ends. CDR1 SGDLS and CDR2 YYNGEE come from the germline V gene. CDR3 residues: CASSPGGSNYEQYF. CDR3 in DNA: TGTGCCAGCAGCCCCGGGGGAAGCAACTACGAGCAGTACTTC.

The chain has TRBV30 and TRBJ2-3; a weak D match, TRBD2 (6 bases). The V gene's germline CDR1 is GTSNPN and CDR2 SVGIG (reference sequence). Trimming cost V 0 bases and J 3 bases, with 16 bases left between them. The CDR3 runs 16 residues. The CDR3 is CAWSVLGGGGTDTQYF. The CDR3 region has the DNA TGTGCCTGGAGTGTACTGGGTGGTGGGGGGACAGATACGCAGTATTTT.

The gene calls are TRBV19 and TRBJ2-3; D unclear. Deletions cut 5 bases from V and 4 bases from J, with 4 bases between. The CDR3 sequence is 11 residues long. In germline, CDR1 is LNHDA, CDR2 SQIVND (reference sequence). The CDR3 protein is CASSLADTQYF. CDR3 DNA sequence: TGTGCCAGTAGTCTCGCAGATACGCAGTATTTT.

Concerning this clone: This CDR3 is also generated by other DNA sequences in the sample. The J gene is TRBJ1-3, the V gene TRBV27; the match to TRBD1 covers 7 bases. Losses at the gene ends were 4 bases for V and 2 bases for J; bases not matched to a gene: 2. CDR1 and CDR2 (germline): MNHEY, SMNVEV (reference sequence). The CDR3 loop spans 14 amino acids. The CDR3 sequence: CASSSTGAGNTIYF. In DNA, the CDR3 is TGTGCCAGCAGTTCCACAGGGGCTGGAAACACCATATATTTT.

To note about this clone: The germline gene is not matched at one end of the junction; a read error may be the cause. V and J are TRBV27 and TRBJ2-1, with TRBD1 matching over 9 bases. The CDR3 sequence is 17 residues long. Germline V gene lookup returns CDR1 MNHEY and CDR2 SMNVEV (reference sequence). The CDR3: CASSISTGTGSYNEQFF. The CDR3 bases are TGTGCCAGCAGTATATCCACCGGGACAGGGTCCTACAATGAGCAGTTCTTC.

The chain has TRBV6-6 and TRBJ2-7; D might be TRBD1 (6 bases). Germline V gene lookup returns CDR1 MNHNY and CDR2 SVGAGI (reference sequence). This CDR3 has 14 amino acids. V was shortened by 0 bases and J by 4 bases, with 10 bases between the two germline ends. The DNA of the CDR3 is TGTGCCAGCAGTTACTCGGGGGCGGTGTACGAGCAGTACTTC. Its translation: CASSYSGAVYEQYF.